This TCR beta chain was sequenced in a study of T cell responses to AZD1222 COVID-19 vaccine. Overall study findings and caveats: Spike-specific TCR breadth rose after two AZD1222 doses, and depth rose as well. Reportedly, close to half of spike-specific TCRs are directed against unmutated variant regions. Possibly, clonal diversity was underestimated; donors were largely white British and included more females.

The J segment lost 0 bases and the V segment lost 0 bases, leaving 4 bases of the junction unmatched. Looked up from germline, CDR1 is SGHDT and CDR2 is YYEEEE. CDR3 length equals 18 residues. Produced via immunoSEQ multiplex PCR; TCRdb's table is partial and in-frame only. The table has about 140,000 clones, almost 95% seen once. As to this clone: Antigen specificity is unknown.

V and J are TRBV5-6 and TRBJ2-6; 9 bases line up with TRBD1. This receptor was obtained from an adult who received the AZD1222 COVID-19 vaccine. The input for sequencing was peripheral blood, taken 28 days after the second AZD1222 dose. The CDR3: CASSLVGTGRSGANVLTF. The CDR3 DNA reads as TGTGCCAGCAGCTTGGTCGGGACAGGGCGCTCTGGGGCCAACGTCCTGACTTTC.